The next 28 T cell receptor beta chains were all read from a single sample in a study of T-cell reconstitution after alpha-beta-depleted transplantation in children. Molecular barcoding with unique molecular identifiers was used for the TCRbeta library. TCRdb itself ran the PCR reads through MiXCR, one entry per CDR3 protein. The sample consists of more than 400,000 distinct CDR3 sequences, 43% of them appearing once. The sample here was PBMCs, taken before TCRalphabeta/CD19-depleted stem cell transplant. These receptors were collected from a girl aged 2 to 9 with aplastic anemia, due to receive a stem cell transplant.

J is TRBJ2-1 and V is TRBV24-1, with TRBD2 matching 8 bases. The germline V gene has CDR1 KGHDR and CDR2 SFDVKD. The V segment lost 6 bases and the J segment 2 bases; nucleotides outside the gene matches: 2. This CDR3 region has 14 residues. The CDR3 DNA reads as TGTGCCACCAGTTCAGCGGGGGCCTACAATGAGCAGTTCTTC. Protein: CATSSAGAYNEQFF.

This clonotype was counted ten times or more. At one boundary the junction diverges from the germline segment, which might be a read error. The gene calls are TRBV20-1 and TRBJ1-2; 8 nucleotides align to TRBD1. The germline gives CDR1 DFQATT, CDR2 SNEGSKA (reference sequence). This CDR3 spans 15 amino acids. CDR3 protein: CSATRGAGGNSGYTF. In nucleotides, the CDR3 is TGCAGTGCTACCAGAGGGGCAGGGGGCAACTCTGGCTACACCTTC.

The chain employs TRBV14 and TRBJ1-6; D may be TRBD1 (5 bases). The CDR3 contains 12 residues. Trimming removed 4 bases from V and 15 bases from J, with 13 bases in between. Germline CDR1 is SGHDN and CDR2 is FVKESK. The CDR3 protein is CASSPGDYLLHF. CDR3 DNA sequence: TGTGCCAGCAGCCCGGGGGACTATCTCCTCCACTTT.

V gene TRBV7-2 combines with J gene TRBJ2-1, with D uncertain. The CDR3 loop spans 13 amino acids. Trimming left V 1 base short and J 6 bases short, with 7 bases between. Germline values: CDR1 SGHTA, CDR2 FQGNSA. The CDR3 DNA follows: TGTGCCAGCAGCTTAGTGGTGGCCAATGAGCAGTTCTTC. Residues: CASSLVVANEQFF.

J is TRBJ2-7 and V is TRBV4-2, with TRBD2 matching over 7 bases. The ends lost 0 bases at V and 4 bases at J; junction bases unmatched: 9. CDR3 length: 16 amino acids. Germline lookup yields CDR1 LGHNA and CDR2 YNFKEQ. The CDR3 loop reads CASSQDLWGTKYEQYF. CDR3 sequence (DNA): TGTGCCAGCAGCCAAGATCTGTGGGGGACTAAATACGAGCAGTACTTC.

This sequence joins TRBV5-6 and TRBJ1-1; weak D call: TRBD1 (6 bases). The CDR3 runs to 15 residues. Trimming stripped 7 bases from V and 3 bases from J, with 19 bases between. Germline loops: CDR1 SGHDT, CDR2 YYEEEE. The CDR3 sequence: CASGKSINRDTEAFF. DNA for the CDR3: TGTGCCAGCGGTAAATCCATAAACAGGGACACTGAAGCTTTCTTT.

This clonotype showed up just once. The rearrangement links TRBV20-1 to TRBJ1-6; maybe TRBD1 (5 bases). Trimming removed 6 bases at V and 1 base at J, with 13 bases between. CDR3 length: 15 residues. The germline CDR1 and CDR2 sequences are DFQATT and SNEGSKA (reference sequence). DNA for the CDR3: TGCAGTGCCACCGACAGTCGGTCCTATAATTCACCCCTCCACTTT. Encoded protein: CSATDSRSYNSPLHF.

Note on this clonotype: One base away lies a much larger clone, so this may be a sequencing read error. Since the CDR3 does not end with the conserved phenylalanine or tryptophan, this likely comes from a read error. V and J are TRBV20-1 and TRBJ2-1; D gene uncertain. The V gene lost 1 base and the J gene lost 9 bases, with 16 bases spanning the gap. This CDR3 has 14 amino acids. The germline gives CDR1 DFQATT, CDR2 SNEGSKA (reference sequence). The CDR3 DNA follows: TGCAGTGCTAGAGTAGGCCGAACCTTAGGTGAGCAGTTCTCC. Encoded protein: CSARVGRTLGEQFS.

V is TRBV7-2 and J is TRBJ2-7; the match to TRBD2 covers 7 bases. Germline loops: CDR1 SGHTA, CDR2 FQGNSA. Germline trimming cut 2 bases from V and 4 bases from J; bases unmatched to any gene: 8. The CDR3 length is 15 residues. The CDR3 DNA follows: TGTGCCAGCAGCTTAAGCGGGACTAATACGTACGAGCAGTACTTC. This translates into CASSLSGTNTYEQYF.

The J gene is TRBJ2-5, the V gene TRBV5-8, with no clear D. The ends were cut back, 4 bases at V and 2 bases at J, with 18 bases in the middle. The germline gives CDR1 SGHTS, CDR2 YDEGEE. This CDR3 has 16 residues. CDR3 loop: CASSAASPRAQETQYF. The CDR3, as DNA: TGTGCCAGCAGCGCCGCGTCCCCCCGGGCACAAGAGACCCAGTACTTC. Complete variable domain (other parts from reference TRBV5-8 and TRBJ2-5): EAGVTQSPTHLIKTRGQQATLRCSPISGHTSVYWYQQALGLGLQFLLWYDEGEERNRGNFPPRFSGRQFPNYSSELNVNALELEDSALYLCASSAASPRAQETQYFGPGTRLLVL.

This clonotype showed up just a few times. V usage is TRBV20-1 and J usage is TRBJ1-4; no definite D call. V was shortened by 1 base and J by 0 bases, with 27 bases between the two germline ends. Germline loops: CDR1 DFQATT, CDR2 SNEGSKA (reference sequence). This CDR3 comprises 21 residues. The CDR3 DNA is TGCAGTGCTAGAGCCTTCGATCTGTGGACCTCACCTTGGGCAACTAATGAAAAACTGTTTTTT. As protein: CSARAFDLWTSPWATNEKLFF.

V is TRBV7-3 and J is TRBJ2-1, with 9 bases that match TRBD2. V shed 2 bases and J 9 bases; nucleotides not matched to a gene: 8. Germline lookup yields CDR1 SGHTA and CDR2 FQGTGA. CDR3 length equals 15 residues. The CDR3 loop reads CASSLSGGGAAEQFF. CDR3 DNA sequence: TGTGCCAGCAGCTTATCCGGCGGGGGGGCCGCTGAGCAGTTCTTC.

The table lists this clonotype with a count of one. The CDR3 here is CASSLAGTSVSDTQYF. In nucleotides, the CDR3 is TGTGCCAGCAGCTTAGCCGGGACTAGCGTCTCAGATACGCAGTATTTT. The rearrangement links TRBV7-2 to TRBJ2-3, with 10 bases aligning to TRBD2. The CDR3 runs 16 residues. Looked up from germline, CDR1 is SGHTA and CDR2 is FQGNSA. J gave up 4 bases and V 0 bases, and 4 bases lay outside the gene matches.

This clonotype turned up a few times. V usage is TRBV18 and J usage is TRBJ2-7; D is possibly TRBD1 (6 bases). This CDR3 comprises 12 residues. CDR1 and CDR2 (germline): KGHSH, LQKENI. V lost 2 bases to trimming and J lost 7 bases, with 9 bases between them. CDR3 bases: TGTGCCAGCTCACCAGGGGGCGTGGAGCAGTACTTC. It yields the protein CASSPGGVEQYF.

This clonotype was seen only a few times. V usage is TRBV28 and J usage is TRBJ1-6, with D possibly TRBD1 on 6 matching bases. Trimming removed 6 bases at V and 5 bases at J, with 14 bases between. The CDR3 loop spans 15 amino acids. Germline lookup yields CDR1 MDHEN and CDR2 SYDVKM. CDR3 sequence: CASRPQGNDNSPLHF. The CDR3 DNA is TGTGCCAGCAGACCACAGGGAAACGATAATTCACCCCTCCACTTT.

This chain uses TRBV20-1 with TRBJ2-5, with TRBD1 matching 8 bases. V trimming: 6 bases; J trimming: 7 bases; junction bases outside the gene matches: 16. The germline gives CDR1 DFQATT, CDR2 SNEGSKA (reference sequence). This CDR3 contains 15 residues. The CDR3 reads CSAHPGQGAKGTQYF. The CDR3 DNA reads TGCAGTGCCCATCCAGGGCAGGGGGCTAAGGGGACCCAGTACTTC.

The V gene is TRBV18, the J gene TRBJ2-2; D remains unclear. This CDR3 is 15 amino acids long. V was pared by 2 bases and J by 5 bases, with 12 bases between. Germline values: CDR1 KGHSH, CDR2 LQKENI. The DNA of the CDR3 is TGTGCCAGCTCACCAGACCGTGTTCAAACCGGGGAGCTGTTTTTT. It is translated as CASSPDRVQTGELFF.

The chain uses TRBV9 and TRBJ1-2; 7 bases align to TRBD1. J lost 1 base, V lost 3 bases, and 6 bases had no gene match. This CDR3 is 15 amino acids long. Germline V CDR1 and CDR2: SGDLS, YYNGEE. The CDR3 DNA reads TGTGCCAGCAGCGACGGACAGGAAAATAACTATGGCTACACCTTC. Protein product: CASSDGQENNYGYTF.

The V gene is TRBV5-1, the J gene TRBJ2-1; D ambiguous. The CDR3 spans 14 residues. V was clipped by 0 bases and J by 5 bases, with 9 bases between them. Germline V gives CDR1 SGHRS, CDR2 YFSETQ. The CDR3 DNA is TGCGCCAGCAGCTTGGAGTCGACTGACAATGAGCAGTTCTTC. As protein: CASSLESTDNEQFF. The full variable domain, in which reference TRBV5-1 and TRBJ2-1 provide the parts outside the CDR3, is KAGVTQTPRYLIKTRGQQVTLSCSPISGHRSVSWYQQTPGQGLQFLFEYFSETQRNKGNFPGRFSGRQFSNSRSEMNVSTLELGDSALYLCASSLESTDNEQFFGPGTRLTVL.

A note on this clonotype: A much larger clone lies a single base off, so this may be a read error. V is TRBV9 and J is TRBJ1-2; D unclear. Trimming removed 0 bases at V and 4 bases at J, with 1 base between. This CDR3 is built from 11 residues. Germline V gene lookup returns CDR1 SGDLS and CDR2 YYNGEE. The CDR3 spells CASSVGYGYTF. DNA for the CDR3: TGTGCCAGCAGCGTAGGCTATGGCTACACCTTC.

This clonotype was counted ten times or more. This sequence joins TRBV20-1 and TRBJ2-2; a weak D match, TRBD1 (6 bases). The germline V and J ends were trimmed by 5 bases and 3 bases, with 13 bases remaining between them. CDR3 length: 14 residues. The germline V gene has CDR1 DFQATT and CDR2 SNEGSKA (reference sequence). The CDR3 loop reads CSAYRDKDTGELFF. For the CDR3, the DNA is TGCAGTGCTTACCGGGACAAGGACACCGGGGAGCTGTTTTTT.

The chain is built from TRBV28 and TRBJ2-3, with D perhaps assigned TRBD1 or TRBD2 (6 bases each). Trimming left V 7 bases short and J 2 bases short, with 19 bases between. Per the germline V gene, CDR1 is MDHEN and CDR2 is SYDVKM. The CDR3 runs 16 residues. CDR3 coding DNA: TGTGCCAGCACCCAAGTAGGGGGGCCTTTCACAGATACGCAGTATTTT. As protein: CASTQVGGPFTDTQYF.

V gene TRBV3-1 combines with J gene TRBJ2-5; TRBD2 is a possible D gene (5 bases). Trimming removed 4 bases from V and 5 bases from J, with 20 bases in between. The CDR3 spans 16 residues. Germline loops: CDR1 LGHDT, CDR2 YNNKEL (reference sequence). CDR3 amino acids: CASSPIPGERVETQYF. In DNA, the CDR3 is TGTGCCAGCAGCCCGATTCCCGGGGAGCGCGTGGAGACCCAGTACTTC.

The chain couples TRBV20-1 to TRBJ2-7; D is perhaps TRBD2 (5 bases). This CDR3 region has 14 residues. V was cut by 5 bases and J by 4 bases, with 18 bases left in between. Germline assignment: CDR1 DFQATT and CDR2 SNEGSKA (reference sequence). This CDR3 reads CSAEDSFTSYEQYF. The CDR3 region has the DNA TGCAGTGCTGAGGACTCCTTTACGAGTTACGAGCAGTACTTC.

This chain joins TRBV4-1 and TRBJ1-4; D might be TRBD1 (5 bases). Germline CDR1 reads MGHRA; CDR2 reads YSYEKL. Trimming shortened V by 0 bases and J by 3 bases, and 20 bases separated the two germline ends. The CDR3 is 19 residues long. The CDR3 sequence is CASSQDIDSGLYSNEKLFF. The CDR3 DNA is TGCGCCAGCAGCCAAGACATAGACAGTGGCCTTTATTCTAATGAAAAACTGTTTTTT.

There are many counts of this clonotype. The chain links TRBV4-1 to TRBJ2-5; TRBD2 matches 11 bases. This CDR3 is 17 amino acids long. The ends lost 4 bases at V and 4 bases at J; junction bases unmatched: 11. Germline V gene sequence: CDR1 MGHRA, CDR2 YSYEKL. CDR3: CASSRYSGLAVRETQYF. The CDR3 region has the DNA TGCGCCAGCAGCCGGTACTCGGGACTAGCGGTGAGAGAGACCCAGTACTTC.

This chain connects TRBV27 to TRBJ2-5; D not resolved. Germline loops: CDR1 MNHEY, CDR2 SMNVEV (reference sequence). The CDR3 sequence is 14 residues long. The V end was cut by 6 bases, the J end by 4 bases, with 15 bases between. In DNA, the CDR3 is TGTGCCAGCAGCCTTGGCCAGGCAAGAGAGACCCAGTACTTC. Translated, it gives CASSLGQARETQYF.

This clonotype was picked up a small number of times. The chain recombines TRBV6-5 with TRBJ1-1; the D is unclear. Germline V lookup: CDR1 MNHEY, CDR2 SVGAGI. The CDR3 has 13 amino acids. Trimming shortened V by 2 bases and J by 3 bases, and 7 bases separated the two germline ends. Here the CDR3 DNA reads TGTGCCAGCAGTTACATCGTGGACACTGAAGCTTTCTTT. Translating it yields CASSYIVDTEAFF.